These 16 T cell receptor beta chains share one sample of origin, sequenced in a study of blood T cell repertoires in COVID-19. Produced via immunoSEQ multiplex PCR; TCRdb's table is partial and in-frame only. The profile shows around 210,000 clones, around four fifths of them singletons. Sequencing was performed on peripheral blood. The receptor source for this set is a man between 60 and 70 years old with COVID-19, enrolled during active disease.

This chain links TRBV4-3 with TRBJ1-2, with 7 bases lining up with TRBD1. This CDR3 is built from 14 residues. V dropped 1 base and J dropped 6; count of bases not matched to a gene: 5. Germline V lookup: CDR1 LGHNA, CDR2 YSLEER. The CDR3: CASSQVTGRDGYTF. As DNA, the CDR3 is TGCGCCAGCAGCCAAGTGACAGGGAGAGATGGCTACACCTTC.

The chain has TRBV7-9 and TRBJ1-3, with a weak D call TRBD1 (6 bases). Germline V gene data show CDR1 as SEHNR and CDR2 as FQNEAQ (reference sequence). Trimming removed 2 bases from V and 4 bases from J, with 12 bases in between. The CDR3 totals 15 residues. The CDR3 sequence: CASSLQQGIGNTIYF. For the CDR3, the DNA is TGTGCCAGCAGCTTACAACAGGGTATAGGAAACACCATATATTTT.

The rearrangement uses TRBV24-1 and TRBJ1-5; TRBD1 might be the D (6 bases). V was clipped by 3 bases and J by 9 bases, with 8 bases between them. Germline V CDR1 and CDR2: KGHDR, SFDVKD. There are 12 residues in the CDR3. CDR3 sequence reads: CATSDGTLPQHF. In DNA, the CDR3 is TGTGCCACCAGTGATGGGACATTGCCCCAGCATTTT.

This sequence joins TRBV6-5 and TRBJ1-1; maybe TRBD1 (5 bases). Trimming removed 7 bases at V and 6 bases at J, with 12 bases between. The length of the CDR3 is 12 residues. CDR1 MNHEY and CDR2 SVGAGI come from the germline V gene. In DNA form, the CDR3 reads TGTGCCAGCATTCTTATGGGGCCTGAAGCTTTCTTT. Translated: CASILMGPEAFF.

The CDR3 here is CASSPQGFFDGYTF. Written as DNA, the CDR3 is TGCGCCAGCAGCCCACAGGGGTTCTTCGATGGCTACACCTTC. The V and J genes are TRBV5-1 and TRBJ1-2; TRBD1 matches at 7 bases. J was trimmed by 6 bases and V by 4 bases; bases with no gene match: 9. CDR3 size: 14 residues. Germline CDR1 is SGHRS and CDR2 is YFSETQ. The full variable domain, in which reference TRBV5-1 and TRBJ1-2 provide the parts outside the CDR3, is KAGVTQTPRYLIKTRGQQVTLSCSPISGHRSVSWYQQTPGQGLQFLFEYFSETQRNKGNFPGRFSGRQFSNSRSEMNVSTLELGDSALYLCASSPQGFFDGYTFGSGTRLTVV.

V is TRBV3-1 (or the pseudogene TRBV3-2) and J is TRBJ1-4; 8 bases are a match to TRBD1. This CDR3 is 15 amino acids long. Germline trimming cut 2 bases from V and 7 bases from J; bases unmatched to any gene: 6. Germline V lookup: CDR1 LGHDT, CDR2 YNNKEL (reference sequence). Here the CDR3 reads CASSQWTGYTEKLFF. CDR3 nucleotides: TGTGCCAGCAGCCAATGGACAGGGTATACTGAAAAACTGTTTTTT.

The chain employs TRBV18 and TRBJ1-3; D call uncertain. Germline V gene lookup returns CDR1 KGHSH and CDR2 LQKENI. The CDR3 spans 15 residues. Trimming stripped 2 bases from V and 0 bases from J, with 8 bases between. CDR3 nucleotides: TGTGCCAGCTCACCAAGGAGGGACTCTGGAAACACCATATATTTT. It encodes CASSPRRDSGNTIYF.

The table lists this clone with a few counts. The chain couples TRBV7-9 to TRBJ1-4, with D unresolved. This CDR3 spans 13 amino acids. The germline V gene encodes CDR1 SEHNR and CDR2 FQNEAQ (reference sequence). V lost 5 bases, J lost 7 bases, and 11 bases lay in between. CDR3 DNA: TGTGCCAGCAGCCCCACCGACTCTGAAAAACTGTTTTTT. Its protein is CASSPTDSEKLFF.

As DNA, the CDR3 is TGTGCCAGCAGCTTGCCCATCACCGGGACAGGGGACGATGGCTACACCTTC. Translated: CASSLPITGTGDDGYTF. The chain employs TRBV7-8 and TRBJ1-2; 10 bases match TRBD1. The CDR3 contains 17 residues. Germline V gives CDR1 SGHVS, CDR2 FQNEAQ. V trimming: 3 bases; J trimming: 6 bases; junction bases outside the gene matches: 13.

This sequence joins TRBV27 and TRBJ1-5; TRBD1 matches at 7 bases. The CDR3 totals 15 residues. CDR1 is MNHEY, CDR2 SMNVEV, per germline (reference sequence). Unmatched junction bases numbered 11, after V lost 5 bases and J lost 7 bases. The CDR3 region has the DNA TGTGCCAGCAGTCTCCGGACAGGTCTAGGGCAGCCCCAGCATTTT. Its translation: CASSLRTGLGQPQHF.

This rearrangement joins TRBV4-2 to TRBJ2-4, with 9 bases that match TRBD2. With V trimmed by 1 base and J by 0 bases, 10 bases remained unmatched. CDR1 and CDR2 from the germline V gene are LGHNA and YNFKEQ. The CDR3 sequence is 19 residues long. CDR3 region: CASSQAPSGMSLAKNIQYF. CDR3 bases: TGTGCCAGCAGCCAAGCTCCTAGCGGGATGTCTCTAGCCAAAAACATTCAGTACTTC.

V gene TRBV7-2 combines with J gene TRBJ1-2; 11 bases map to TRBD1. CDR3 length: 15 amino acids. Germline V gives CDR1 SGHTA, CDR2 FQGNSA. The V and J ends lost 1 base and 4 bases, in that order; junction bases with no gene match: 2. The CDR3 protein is CASSLGGQGVYGYTF. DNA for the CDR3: TGTGCCAGCAGCTTAGGGGGACAGGGGGTCTATGGCTACACCTTC.

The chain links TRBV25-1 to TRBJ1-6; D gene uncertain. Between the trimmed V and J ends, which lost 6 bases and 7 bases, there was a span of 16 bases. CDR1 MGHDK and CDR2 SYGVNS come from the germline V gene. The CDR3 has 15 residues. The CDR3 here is CASRQTGVGNSPLHF. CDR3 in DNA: TGTGCCAGCAGACAGACGGGAGTAGGCAATTCACCCCTCCACTTT. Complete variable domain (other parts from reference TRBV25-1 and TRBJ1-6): EADIYQTPRYLVIGTGKKITLECSQTMGHDKMYWYQQDPGMELHLIHYSYGVNSTEKGDLSSESTVSRIRTEHFPLTLESARPSHTSQYLCASRQTGVGNSPLHFGNGTRLTVT.

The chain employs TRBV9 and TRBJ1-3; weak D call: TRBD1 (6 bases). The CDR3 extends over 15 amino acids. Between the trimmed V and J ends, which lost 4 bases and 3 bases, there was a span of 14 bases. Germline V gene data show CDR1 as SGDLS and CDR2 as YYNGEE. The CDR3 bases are TGTGCCAGCAGCAGAAGAGGGGGTGGTGGAAACACCATATATTTT. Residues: CASSRRGGGGNTIYF.

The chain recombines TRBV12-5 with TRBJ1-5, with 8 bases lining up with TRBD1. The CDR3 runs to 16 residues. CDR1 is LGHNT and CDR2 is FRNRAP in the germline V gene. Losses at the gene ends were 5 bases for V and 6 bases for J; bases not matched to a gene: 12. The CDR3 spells CASGPGAGGGGQPQHF. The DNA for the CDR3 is TGTGCTAGTGGTCCCGGCGCAGGGGGCGGGGGTCAGCCCCAGCATTTT.

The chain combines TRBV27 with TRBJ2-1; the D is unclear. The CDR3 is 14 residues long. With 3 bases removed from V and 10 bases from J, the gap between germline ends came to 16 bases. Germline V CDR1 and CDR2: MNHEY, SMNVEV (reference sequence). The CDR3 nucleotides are TGTGCCAGCAGTTTGACAATAGGCCGTAGGGAGCAGTTCTTC. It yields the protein CASSLTIGRREQFF.